This T cell receptor beta chain was sequenced during a study of control samples from healthy donors and cancer patients. The CDR3 totals 14 residues. Trimming left V 3 bases short and J 4 bases short, with 15 bases between. CDR1 is GTSNPN, CDR2 SVGIG, per germline (reference sequence). Measured with immunoSEQ multiplex PCR; TCRdb has only the in-frame clones, and not every one. The sample lists under 150,000 clones, roughly 92% seen once, with about 10% in the top ten. The rearrangement joins TRBV30 to TRBJ1-2; D gene ambiguous. The TCR was taken from a man younger than 45 in good health. The sample consisted of blood. The CDR3 protein is CAWRPGPTSYGYTF. CDR3 sequence (DNA): TGTGCCTGGAGACCAGGACCGACATCCTATGGCTACACCTTC.